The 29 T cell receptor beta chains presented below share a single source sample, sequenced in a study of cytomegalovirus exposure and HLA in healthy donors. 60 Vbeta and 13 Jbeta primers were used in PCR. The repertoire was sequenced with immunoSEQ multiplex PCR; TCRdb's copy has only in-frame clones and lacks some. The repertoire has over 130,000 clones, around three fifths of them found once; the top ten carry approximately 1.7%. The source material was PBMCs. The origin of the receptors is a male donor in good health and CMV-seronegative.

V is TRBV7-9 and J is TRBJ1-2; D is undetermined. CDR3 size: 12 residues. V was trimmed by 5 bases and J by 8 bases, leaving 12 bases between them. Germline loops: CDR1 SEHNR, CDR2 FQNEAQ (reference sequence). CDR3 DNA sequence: TGTGCCAGCAGCCCGAGCGGAGGGGGCTACACCTTC. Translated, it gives CASSPSGGGYTF.

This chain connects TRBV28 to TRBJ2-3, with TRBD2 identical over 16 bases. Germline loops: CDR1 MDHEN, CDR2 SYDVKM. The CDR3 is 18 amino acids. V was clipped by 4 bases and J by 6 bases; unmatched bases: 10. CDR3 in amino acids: CASSSPAGLAGGRDTQYF. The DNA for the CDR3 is TGTGCCAGCAGTTCCCCAGCGGGACTAGCGGGGGGGCGGGATACGCAGTATTTT.

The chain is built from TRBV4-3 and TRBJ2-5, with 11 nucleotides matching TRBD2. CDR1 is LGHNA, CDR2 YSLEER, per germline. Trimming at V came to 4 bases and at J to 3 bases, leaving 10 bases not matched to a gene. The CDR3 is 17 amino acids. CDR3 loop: CASSLHYSGGAEETQYF. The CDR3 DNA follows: TGCGCCAGCAGCCTCCACTATAGCGGGGGGGCCGAAGAGACCCAGTACTTC.

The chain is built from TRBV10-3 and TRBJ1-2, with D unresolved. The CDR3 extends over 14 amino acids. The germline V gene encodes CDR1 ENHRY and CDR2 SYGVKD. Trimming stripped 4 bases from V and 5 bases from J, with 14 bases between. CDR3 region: CAISGAGLGYGYTF. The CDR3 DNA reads TGTGCCATCAGTGGGGCAGGACTCGGGTATGGCTACACCTTC.

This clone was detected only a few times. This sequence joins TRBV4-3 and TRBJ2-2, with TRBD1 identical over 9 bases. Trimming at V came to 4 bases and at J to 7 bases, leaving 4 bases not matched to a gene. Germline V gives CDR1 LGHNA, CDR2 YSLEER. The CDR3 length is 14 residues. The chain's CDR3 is CASSPTGGSGELFF. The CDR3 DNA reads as TGCGCCAGCAGCCCGACAGGGGGTAGCGGGGAGCTGTTTTTT.

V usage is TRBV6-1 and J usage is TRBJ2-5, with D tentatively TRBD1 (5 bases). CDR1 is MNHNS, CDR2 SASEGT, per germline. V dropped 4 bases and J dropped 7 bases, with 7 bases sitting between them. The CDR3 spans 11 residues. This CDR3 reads CASSVDRTQYF. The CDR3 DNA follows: TGTGCCAGCAGTGTCGACAGGACCCAGTACTTC.

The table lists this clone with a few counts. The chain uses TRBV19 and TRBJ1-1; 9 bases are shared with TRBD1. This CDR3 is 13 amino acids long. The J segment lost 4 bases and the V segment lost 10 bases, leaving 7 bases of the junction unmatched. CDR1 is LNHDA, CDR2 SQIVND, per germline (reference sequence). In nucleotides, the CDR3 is TGTGCCACGGAAGGGACAGGGTTCACTGAAGCTTTCTTT. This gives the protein CATEGTGFTEAFF.

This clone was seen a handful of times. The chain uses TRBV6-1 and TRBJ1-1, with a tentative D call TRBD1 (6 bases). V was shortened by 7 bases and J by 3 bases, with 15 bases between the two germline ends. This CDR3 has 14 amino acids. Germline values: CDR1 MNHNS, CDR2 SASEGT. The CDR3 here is CASTEFYRDTEAFF. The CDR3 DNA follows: TGTGCCAGCACCGAATTTTACAGGGACACTGAAGCTTTCTTT.

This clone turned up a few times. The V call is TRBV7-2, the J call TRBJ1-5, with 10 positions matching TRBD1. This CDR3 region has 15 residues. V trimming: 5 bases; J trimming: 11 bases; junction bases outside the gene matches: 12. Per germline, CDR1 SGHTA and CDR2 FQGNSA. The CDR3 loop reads CASSVDGTGTGAQHF. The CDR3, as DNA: TGTGCCAGCAGCGTAGACGGGACCGGGACAGGGGCCCAGCATTTT.

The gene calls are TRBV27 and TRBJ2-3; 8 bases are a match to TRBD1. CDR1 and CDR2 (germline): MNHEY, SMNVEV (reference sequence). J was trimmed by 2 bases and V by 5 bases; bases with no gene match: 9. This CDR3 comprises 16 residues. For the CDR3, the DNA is TGTGCCAGCAGTCCCGGACAGGGATTCTTCACAGATACGCAGTATTTT. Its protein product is CASSPGQGFFTDTQYF.

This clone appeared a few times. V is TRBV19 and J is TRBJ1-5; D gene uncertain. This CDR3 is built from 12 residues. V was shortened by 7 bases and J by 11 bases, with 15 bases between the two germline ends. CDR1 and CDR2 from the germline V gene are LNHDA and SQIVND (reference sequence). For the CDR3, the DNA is TGTGCCAGTAATATTAAAAGCGGGTCCCAGCATTTT. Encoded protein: CASNIKSGSQHF.

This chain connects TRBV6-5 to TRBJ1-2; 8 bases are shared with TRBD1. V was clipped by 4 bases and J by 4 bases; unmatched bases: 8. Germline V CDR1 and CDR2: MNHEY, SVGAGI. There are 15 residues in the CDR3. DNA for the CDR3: TGTGCCAGCAGTTCAAGGACAGGGCTTCTCTATGGCTACACCTTC. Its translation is CASSSRTGLLYGYTF.

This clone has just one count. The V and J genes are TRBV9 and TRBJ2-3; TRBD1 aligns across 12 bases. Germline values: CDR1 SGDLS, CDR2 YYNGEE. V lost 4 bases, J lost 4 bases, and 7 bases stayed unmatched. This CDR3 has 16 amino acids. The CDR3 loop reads CASSPGDRGPADTQYF. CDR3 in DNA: TGTGCCAGCAGCCCCGGGGACAGGGGGCCGGCAGATACGCAGTATTTT.

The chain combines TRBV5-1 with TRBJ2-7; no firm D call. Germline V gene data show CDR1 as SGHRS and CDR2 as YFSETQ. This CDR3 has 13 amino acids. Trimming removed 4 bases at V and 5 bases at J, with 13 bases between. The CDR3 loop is CASSTFPRDEQYF. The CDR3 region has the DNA TGCGCCAGCAGCACTTTCCCCCGCGACGAGCAGTACTTC.

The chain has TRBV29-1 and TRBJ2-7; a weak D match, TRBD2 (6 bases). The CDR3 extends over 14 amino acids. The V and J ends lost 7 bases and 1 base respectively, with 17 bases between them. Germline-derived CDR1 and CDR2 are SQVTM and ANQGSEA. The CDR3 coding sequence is TGCAGCGCTACCCCGGGGGAGCGATCCTACGAGCAGTACTTC. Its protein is CSATPGERSYEQYF.

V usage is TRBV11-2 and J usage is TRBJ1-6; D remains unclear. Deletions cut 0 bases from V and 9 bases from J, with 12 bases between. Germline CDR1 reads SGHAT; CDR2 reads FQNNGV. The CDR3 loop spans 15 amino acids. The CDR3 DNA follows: TGTGCCAGCAGCTTAGAAGGAGCGCTGAGTTCACCCCTCCACTTT. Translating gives CASSLEGALSSPLHF.

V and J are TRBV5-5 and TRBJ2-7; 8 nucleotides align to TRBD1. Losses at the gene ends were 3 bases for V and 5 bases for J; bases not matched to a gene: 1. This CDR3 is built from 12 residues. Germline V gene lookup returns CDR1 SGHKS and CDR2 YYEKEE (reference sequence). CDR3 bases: TGTGCCAGCAGCTGGACAGGGAACGAGCAGTACTTC. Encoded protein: CASSWTGNEQYF.

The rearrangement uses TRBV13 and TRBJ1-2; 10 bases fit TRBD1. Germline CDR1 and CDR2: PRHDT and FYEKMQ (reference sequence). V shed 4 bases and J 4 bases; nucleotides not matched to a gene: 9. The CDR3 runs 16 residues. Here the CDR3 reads CASSWETGGFSYGYTF. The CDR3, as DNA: TGTGCCAGCAGCTGGGAGACAGGGGGCTTTAGCTATGGCTACACCTTC.

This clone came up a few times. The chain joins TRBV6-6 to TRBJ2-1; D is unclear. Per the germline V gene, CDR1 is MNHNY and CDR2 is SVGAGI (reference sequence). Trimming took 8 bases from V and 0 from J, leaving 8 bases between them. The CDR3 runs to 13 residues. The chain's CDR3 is CASGVLSYNEQFF. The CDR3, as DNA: TGTGCCAGCGGAGTGCTCTCCTACAATGAGCAGTTCTTC.

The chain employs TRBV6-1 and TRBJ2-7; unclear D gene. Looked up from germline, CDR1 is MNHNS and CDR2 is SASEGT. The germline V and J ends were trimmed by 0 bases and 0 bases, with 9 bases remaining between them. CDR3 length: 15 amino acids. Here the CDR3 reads CASSEAYSLSYEQYF. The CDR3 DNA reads TGTGCCAGCAGTGAAGCGTACAGCCTCTCCTACGAGCAGTACTTC.

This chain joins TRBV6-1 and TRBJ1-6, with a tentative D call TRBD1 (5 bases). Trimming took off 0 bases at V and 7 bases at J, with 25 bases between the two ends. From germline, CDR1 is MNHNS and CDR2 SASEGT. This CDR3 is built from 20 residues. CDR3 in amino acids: CASSEALIGTRYYGNSPLHF. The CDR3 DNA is TGTGCCAGCAGTGAAGCGTTGATTGGGACTCGGTATTATGGGAATTCACCCCTCCACTTT.

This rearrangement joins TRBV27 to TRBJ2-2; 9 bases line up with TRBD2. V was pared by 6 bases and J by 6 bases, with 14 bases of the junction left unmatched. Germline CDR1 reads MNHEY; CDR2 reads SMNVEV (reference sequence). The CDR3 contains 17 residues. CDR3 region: CASSHRGGGGASGELFF. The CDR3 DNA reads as TGTGCCAGCAGCCACCGTGGGGGCGGGGGGGCGTCCGGGGAGCTGTTTTTT.

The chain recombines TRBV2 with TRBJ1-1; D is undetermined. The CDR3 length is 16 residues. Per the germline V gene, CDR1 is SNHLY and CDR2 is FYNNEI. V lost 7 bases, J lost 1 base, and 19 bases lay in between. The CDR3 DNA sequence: TGTGCCAGCATATATGGCAGCGGGCCCCCGAACACTGAAGCTTTCTTT. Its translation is CASIYGSGPPNTEAFF.

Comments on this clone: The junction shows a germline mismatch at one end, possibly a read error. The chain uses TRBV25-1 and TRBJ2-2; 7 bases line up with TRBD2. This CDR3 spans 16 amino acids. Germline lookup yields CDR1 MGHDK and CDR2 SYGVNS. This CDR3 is CASSEFGSGYTGELLF. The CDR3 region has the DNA TGTGCCAGCAGTGAATTTGGTAGCGGGTACACCGGGGAGCTGCTTTTT.

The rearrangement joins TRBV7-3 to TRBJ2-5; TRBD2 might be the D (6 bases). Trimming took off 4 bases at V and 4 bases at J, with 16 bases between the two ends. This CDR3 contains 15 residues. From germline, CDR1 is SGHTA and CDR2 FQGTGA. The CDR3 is CASSSGLRNGETQYF. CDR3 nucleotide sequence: TGTGCCAGCAGCTCGGGACTCCGCAACGGAGAGACCCAGTACTTC.

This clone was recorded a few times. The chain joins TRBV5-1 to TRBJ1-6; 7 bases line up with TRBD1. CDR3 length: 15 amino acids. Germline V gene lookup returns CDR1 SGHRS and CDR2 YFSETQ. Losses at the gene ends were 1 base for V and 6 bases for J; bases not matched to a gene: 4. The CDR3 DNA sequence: TGCGCCAGCAGCTTGTTCGGGACAGTTAATTCACCCCTCCACTTT. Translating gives CASSLFGTVNSPLHF. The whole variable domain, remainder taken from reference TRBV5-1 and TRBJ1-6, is KAGVTQTPRYLIKTRGQQVTLSCSPISGHRSVSWYQQTPGQGLQFLFEYFSETQRNKGNFPGRFSGRQFSNSRSEMNVSTLELGDSALYLCASSLFGTVNSPLHFGNGTRLTVT.

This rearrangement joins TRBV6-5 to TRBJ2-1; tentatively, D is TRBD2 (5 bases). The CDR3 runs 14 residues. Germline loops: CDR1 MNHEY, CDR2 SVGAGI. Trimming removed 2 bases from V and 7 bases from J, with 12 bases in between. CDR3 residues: CASSYDPTGNEQFF. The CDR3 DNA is TGTGCCAGCAGTTACGACCCAACGGGGAATGAGCAGTTCTTC.

CDR3 in amino acids: CASSTTGGGQPQHF. The CDR3 DNA reads TGTGCCAGCAGCACGACAGGGGGCGGACAGCCCCAGCATTTT. The chain couples TRBV9 to TRBJ1-5, with 10 bases aligning to TRBD1. The CDR3 totals 14 residues. CDR1 is SGDLS and CDR2 is YYNGEE in the germline V gene. V shed 4 bases, J shed 7 bases, and the junction held 5 bases outside the gene matches.

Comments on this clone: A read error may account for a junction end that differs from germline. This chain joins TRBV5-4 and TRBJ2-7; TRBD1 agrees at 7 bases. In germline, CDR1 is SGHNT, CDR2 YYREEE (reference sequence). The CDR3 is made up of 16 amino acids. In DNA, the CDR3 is TGTGCCAGCAGCCCGACCTTTAGGGACAGCCCCTACGGGCAGTACTTC. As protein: CASSPTFRDSPYGQYF.